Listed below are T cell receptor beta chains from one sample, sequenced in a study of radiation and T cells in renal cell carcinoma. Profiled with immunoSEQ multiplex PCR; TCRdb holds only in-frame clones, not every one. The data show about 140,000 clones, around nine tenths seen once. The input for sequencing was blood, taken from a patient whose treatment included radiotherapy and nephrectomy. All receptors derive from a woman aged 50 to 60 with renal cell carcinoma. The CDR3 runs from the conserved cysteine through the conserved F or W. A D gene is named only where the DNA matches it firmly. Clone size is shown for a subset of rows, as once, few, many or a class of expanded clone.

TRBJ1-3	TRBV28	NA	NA	CASSPPGVLNTIYF	TGTGCCAGCAGTCCCCCCGGGGTTTTGAACACCATATATTTT
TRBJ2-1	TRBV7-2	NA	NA	CASSRDSSSYNEQFF	TGTGCCAGCAGCCGCGACTCGTCTTCCTACAATGAGCAGTTCTTC
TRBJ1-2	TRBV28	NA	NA	CASRPPGALSYARTF	TGTGCCAGCAGACCGCCCGGGGCTCTTTCTTATGCTCGGACCTTC
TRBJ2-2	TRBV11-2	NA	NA	CASSLIGGGAELFF	TGTGCCAGCAGCTTAATCGGGGGAGGCGCGGAGCTGTTTTTT
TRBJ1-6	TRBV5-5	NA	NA	CASKTWTVPGNSYNSPLHF	TGTGCCAGCAAGACGTGGACCGTGCCGGGTAACTCCTATAATTCACCCCTCCACTTT
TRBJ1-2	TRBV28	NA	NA	CASSPSSGYTF	TGTGCCAGCAGCCCCTCAAGTGGCTACACCTTC
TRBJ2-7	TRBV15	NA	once	CATSRDRGEQYF	TGTGCCACCAGCAGAGATCGAGGCGAGCAGTACTTC
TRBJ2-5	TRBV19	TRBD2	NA	CASSREAGGVKTQYF	TGTGCCAGTAGCCGCGAGGCGGGAGGAGTGAAGACCCAGTACTTC
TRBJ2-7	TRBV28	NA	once	CASKLGTYEQYF	TGTGCCAGCAAGCTAGGGACCTACGAGCAGTACTTC
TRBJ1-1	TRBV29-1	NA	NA	CSVPEAFF	TGCAGCGTCCCTGAAGCTTTCTTT
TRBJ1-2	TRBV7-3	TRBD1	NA	CASSLRQGYYGYTF	TGTGCCAGCAGCCTCAGACAGGGCTACTATGGCTACACCTTC
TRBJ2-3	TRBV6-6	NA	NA	CASSYSGTDTQYF	TGTGCCAGCAGTTACTCTGGCACAGATACGCAGTATTTT
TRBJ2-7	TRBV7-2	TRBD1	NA	CASSSDRGLYYEQYF	TGTGCCAGCAGCTCCGACAGGGGGCTTTACTACGAGCAGTACTTC
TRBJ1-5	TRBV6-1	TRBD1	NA	CASSDRTGNQPQHF	TGTGCCAGCAGTGACCGGACAGGAAATCAGCCCCAGCATTTT
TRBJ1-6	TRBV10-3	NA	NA	CATVTGDNSPLHF	TGTGCCACGGTAACCGGGGATAATTCACCCCTCCACTTT
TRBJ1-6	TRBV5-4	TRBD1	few	CASSLGTGGLDSPLHF	TGTGCCAGCAGCTTGGGGACAGGTGGGCTCGATTCACCCCTCCACTTT
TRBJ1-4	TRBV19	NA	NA	CASSNPGSTNEKLFF	TGTGCCAGTAGTAACCCGGGGAGCACTAATGAAAAACTGTTTTTT
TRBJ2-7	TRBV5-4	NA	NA	CASSNTGTFSYEQYF	TGTGCCAGCAGCAATACCGGGACCTTCTCCTACGAGCAGTACTTC
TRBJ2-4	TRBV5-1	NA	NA	CASSTQPQQGYLNIQYF	TGCGCCAGCAGCACCCAACCACAACAGGGATACCTGAACATTCAGTACTTC
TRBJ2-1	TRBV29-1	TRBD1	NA	CSVPMGDRADNEQFF	TGCAGCGTTCCCATGGGGGACAGGGCTGACAATGAGCAGTTCTTC
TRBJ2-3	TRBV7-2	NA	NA	CASSSLGDTQYF	TGTGCCAGCAGCAGTCTAGGGGATACGCAGTATTTT
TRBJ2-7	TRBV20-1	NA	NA	CSARQTYEQYF	TGCAGTGCTAGACAGACATACGAGCAGTACTTC
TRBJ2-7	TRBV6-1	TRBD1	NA	CASSEAPTGLYEQYF	TGTGCCAGCAGTGAAGCTCCGACAGGGCTTTACGAGCAGTACTTC
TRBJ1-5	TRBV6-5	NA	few	CASSKQFMSNQPQHF	TGTGCCAGCAGTAAACAGTTTATGAGCAATCAGCCCCAGCATTTT
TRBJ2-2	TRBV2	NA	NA	CASSGQGGPGELFF	TGTGCCAGCAGCGGGCAGGGGGGGCCCGGGGAGCTGTTTTTT
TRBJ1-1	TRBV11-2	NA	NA	CASSFGRTNTEAFF	TGTGCCAGCAGCTTCGGACGGACGAACACTGAAGCTTTCTTT
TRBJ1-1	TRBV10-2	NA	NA	CASSESKGVKNTEAFF	TGCGCCAGCAGTGAGTCGAAGGGAGTAAAAAACACTGAAGCTTTCTTT
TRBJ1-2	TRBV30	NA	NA	CAWTHGVGGYGYTF	TGTGCCTGGACCCATGGGGTAGGGGGCTATGGCTACACCTTC